This T cell receptor beta chain was identified in a study of blood T cell repertoires in COVID-19. Background on the study: From T cells, B-cell-depleted T cells, or PBMCs came the material, which was cDNA or gDNA.

Trimming took 5 bases from V and 0 from J, leaving 5 bases between them. CDR1 SQVTM and CDR2 ANQGSEA come from the germline V gene. The CDR3 length is 12 residues. As handled by the study authors: It was from reference gene primer amplification that nucleated cell counts were estimated. Profiling relied on immunoSEQ multiplex PCR, and the TCRdb table lists in-frame clones only, not all of them. That table furnishes V, J and clone size, whereas the DNA furnished D and trimming. The table has under 200,000 clones, around four fifths seen once; the top ten hold approximately 0.9%. Patients of the Seattle cohort, enrolled during active infection, were followed longitudinally. Turning to this clone: This same CDR3 is encoded by further DNA sequences in the sample.

Sequencing was carried out using peripheral blood. The TCR comes from a man in his fifties or sixties with COVID-19, enrolled during active disease. The chain has TRBV29-1 and TRBJ1-3, with D hard to call. CDR3 in DNA: TGCAGCGTTCGGGTCTCTGGAAACACCATATATTTT. This sequence encodes CSVRVSGNTIYF.